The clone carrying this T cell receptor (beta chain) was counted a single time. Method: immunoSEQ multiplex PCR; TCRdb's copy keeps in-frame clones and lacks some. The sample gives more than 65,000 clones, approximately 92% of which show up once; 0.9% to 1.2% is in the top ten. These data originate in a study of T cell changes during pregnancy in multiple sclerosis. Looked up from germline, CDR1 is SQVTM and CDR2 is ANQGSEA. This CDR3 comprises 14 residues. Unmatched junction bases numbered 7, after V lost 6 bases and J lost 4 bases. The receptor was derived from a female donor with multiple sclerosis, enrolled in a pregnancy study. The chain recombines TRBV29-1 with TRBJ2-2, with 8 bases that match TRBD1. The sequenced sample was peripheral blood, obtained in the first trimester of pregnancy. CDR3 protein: CSVTDRAGTGELFF. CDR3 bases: TGCAGCGTCACGGACAGGGCGGGCACCGGGGAGCTGTTTTTT.